This T cell receptor beta chain was sequenced during a study of OX40 agonist ivuxolimab in advanced cancers. Study-level information: Those enrolled were about 82% male, with a mean age of roughly 60 years and ages from about 20 to 90. Study results and limitations: Partial responders treated at 0.1-3.0 mg/kg exhibited clonal expansion among the lowest measured. The authors also found low normalized T-cell clonal expansion in some nonresponders.

Germline V gene data show CDR1 as SGHNT and CDR2 as YYREEE (reference sequence). This CDR3 has 11 amino acids. V lost 1 base and J 6 bases, leaving 5 bases between the germline ends. On this clone: What it recognizes is unknown.

Clones were sequenced by immunoSEQ multiplex PCR, and TCRdb holds only the in-frame ones, with some missing. The sample shows approximately 80,000 clones, less than 95% of them seen only once. The sequence was obtained from an adult with an advanced solid tumor such as melanoma, head and neck, liver or kidney cancer. This specimen was CD4+ or CD8+ T cells sorted from blood, taken in a trial of the OX40 agonist ivuxolimab. V is TRBV5-4 and J is TRBJ2-7; D is ambiguous. The chain's CDR3 is CASSLFSEQYF. CDR3 nucleotide sequence: TGTGCCAGCAGCTTGTTTAGCGAGCAGTACTTC.